This is a list of T cell receptor beta chains from one sample in a study of T cell repertoires in cytomegalovirus infection. These receptors' antigens are unknown. TCRdb redid the calling of the reads with MiXCR, one entry per CDR3 protein. The table lists approximately 500,000 distinct CDR3 sequences, 30% to 35% of them singletons. The sequenced sample was cultured PBMCs, obtained from culture after CMV antigen stimulation. These receptor sequences come from a human donor in good health (CMV status not recorded). Some clones in this sample may be carry-over from other donors' samples. Each CDR3 is given with its conserved first and last residue. D genes are given only for firm matches. Clone size is not always given. Where it is, it says once, few, many or a class for expanded clones.

>NA|TRBV6-2/TRBV6-3|NA|TRBJ1-2
CASSPGGYYGYTF
TGTGCCAGCAGTCCAGGAGGGTACTATGGCTACACCTTC
>few|TRBV7-9|NA|TRBJ2-3
CASSLALGGTSTDTQYF
TGTGCCAGCAGCTTAGCGCTGGGCGGAACGAGCACAGATACGCAGTATTTT
>NA|TRBV6-8|TRBD2|TRBJ2-1
CASISMASGRYHEQFF
TGTGCCAGCATCAGTATGGCTAGCGGGAGGTACCATGAGCAGTTCTTC
>NA|TRBV10-3|NA|TRBJ2-4
CAISDRVAIAKNIQYF
TGTGCCATCAGTGACAGGGTAGCGATAGCCAAAAACATTCAGTACTTC
>NA|TRBV23-1|TRBD1|TRBJ2-7
CASSLPGQGLHEQYF
TGCGCCAGCAGTTTACCGGGACAGGGGTTGCACGAGCAGTACTTC
>many|TRBV7-2|TRBD2|TRBJ2-3
CASSDRLAGLDTQYF
TGTGCCAGCAGCGACCGACTAGCGGGCTTGGATACGCAGTATTTT
>many|TRBV7-2|TRBD1|TRBJ2-7
CASSRNGQGSSEQYF
TGTGCCAGCAGCCGAAATGGACAGGGATCGTCCGAGCAGTACTTC
>many|TRBV27|NA|TRBJ1-5
CASSPSQQTYSNQPQHF
TGTGCCAGCAGTCCATCCCAACAGACATATAGCAATCAGCCCCAGCATTTT
>few|TRBV19|TRBD1|TRBJ1-2
CASSIEGQGTYGYTF
TGTGCCAGTAGTATTGAAGGACAGGGGACCTATGGCTACACCTTC
>NA|TRBV28|NA|TRBJ2-5
CASSPEPGSETQYF
TGTGCCAGCAGTCCCGAACCAGGGTCGGAGACCCAGTACTTC
>few|TRBV7-2|TRBD1|TRBJ1-1
CASSLEGTGYTEAFF
TGTGCCAGCAGCTTAGAAGGGACAGGGTACACTGAAGCTTTCTTT
>NA|TRBV20-1|NA|TRBJ2-7
CSATLRVGEQYF
TGCAGTGCCACTCTCAGGGTAGGCGAGCAGTACTTC
>NA|TRBV3-1|NA|TRBJ1-6
CASSQITYNSPLHF
TGTGCCAGCAGCCAGATAACCTATAATTCACCCCTCCACTTT
>NA|TRBV18|NA|TRBJ2-1
CASSPPGLGGSYNEQFF
TGTGCCAGCTCACCACCCGGCCTCGGGGGCTCCTACAATGAGCAGTTCTTC
>NA|TRBV7-6|NA|TRBJ2-3
CASSLSPTDTQYF
TGTGCCAGCAGCTTGTCTCCTACAGATACGCAGTATTTT
>NA|TRBV7-9|TRBD2|TRBJ2-7
CASSSVSFSGSSYEQYF
TGTGCCAGCAGCTCCGTATCTTTTAGCGGGAGCTCCTACGAGCAGTACTTC
>NA|TRBV6-6|NA|TRBJ1-1
CASSTVGKGANTEAFF
TGTGCCAGTAGTACTGTCGGGAAAGGGGCTAACACTGAAGCTTTCTTT
>NA|TRBV7-2|NA|TRBJ2-7
CASSPPAVGEQYF
TGTGCCAGCAGCCCCCCAGCGGTCGGCGAGCAGTACTTC
>NA|TRBV4-3|NA|TRBJ1-1
CASSQGTVDTEAFF
TGCGCCAGCAGCCAAGGGACGGTCGACACTGAAGCTTTCTTT
>NA|TRBV7-2|TRBD2|TRBJ2-2
CASSFNLAGAANTGELFF
TGTGCCAGCAGCTTCAACCTAGCGGGTGCTGCGAACACCGGGGAGCTGTTTTTT
>NA|TRBV27|NA|TRBJ2-7
CASSLFAGVIEQYF
TGTGCCAGCAGTTTATTCGCAGGGGTCATCGAGCAGTACTTC
>NA|TRBV11-3|NA|TRBJ2-5
CASSPGEETQYF
TGTGCCAGCAGTCCAGGGGAAGAGACCCAGTACTTC
>few|TRBV30|NA|TRBJ2-3
CAWSATILSVDTQYF
TGTGCCTGGAGTGCAACTATTCTTTCGGTAGATACGCAGTATTTT
>NA|TRBV12-3/TRBV12-4|TRBD1|TRBJ2-3
CASTPGQGTDTQYF
TGTGCCAGCACCCCGGGACAGGGCACAGATACGCAGTATTTT
>NA|TRBV4-3|NA|TRBJ2-7
CASSPPGATYEQYF
TGCGCCAGCAGCCCCCCTGGCGCCACCTACGAGCAGTACTTC
>few|TRBV12-3/TRBV12-4|NA|TRBJ1-1
CASSLLQGTSEAFF
TGTGCCAGCAGTTTACTCCAGGGAACTTCTGAAGCTTTCTTT
>NA|TRBV2|TRBD1|TRBJ2-1
CASSLGQGTDEQFF
TGTGCCAGCAGTTTGGGACAGGGGACTGATGAGCAGTTCTTC
>many|TRBV5-4|TRBD1|TRBJ1-6
CASSSRTGNNSPLHF
TGTGCCAGCAGCTCCAGGACAGGGAATAATTCACCCCTCCACTTT
>few|TRBV10-3|TRBD2|TRBJ2-1
CAISPRTTSGRTYNEQFF
TGTGCCATCAGTCCCAGAACGACTAGCGGGAGGACCTACAATGAGCAGTTCTTC
>few|TRBV3-1|NA|TRBJ1-5
CASSHTGYNQPQHF
TGTGCCAGCAGCCACACAGGGTACAATCAGCCCCAGCATTTT
>NA|TRBV6-8|NA|TRBJ2-3
CASRPGLRLGTDTQYF
TGTGCCAGCAGACCCGGATTGCGTCTTGGAACAGATACGCAGTATTTT
>NA|TRBV19|NA|TRBJ1-2
CASNIAGARSYGYTF
TGTGCCAGTAATATTGCAGGGGCCAGAAGCTATGGCTACACCTTC
>NA|TRBV10-3|TRBD2|TRBJ2-1
CAISQTGTTYGNEQFF
TGTGCCATCAGTCAAACCGGGACTACCTATGGCAATGAGCAGTTCTTC
>NA|TRBV19|NA|TRBJ1-1
CASSIDYGGTEAFF
TGTGCCAGTAGTATAGATTATGGAGGCACTGAAGCTTTCTTT
>many|TRBV7-2|TRBD2|TRBJ2-3
CASSRTSVHTDTQYF
TGTGCCAGCAGCCGAACTAGCGTTCACACAGATACGCAGTATTTT
>many|TRBV6-6|NA|TRBJ1-6
CASTQWGDRSPLHF
TGTGCCAGCACCCAGTGGGGGGACCGTTCACCCCTCCACTTT
>NA|TRBV7-2|TRBD2|TRBJ2-1
CASSSRLAGVGYNEQFF
TGTGCCAGCAGCTCCAGACTAGCGGGAGTTGGGTACAATGAGCAGTTCTTC
>NA|TRBV7-2|NA|TRBJ2-7
CASSLGGQLNYEQYF
TGTGCCAGCAGCTTAGGTGGTCAGTTAAACTACGAGCAGTACTTC
>NA|TRBV29-1|TRBD2|TRBJ2-1
CSVGTSYNEQFF
TGCAGCGTTGGGACTAGCTACAATGAGCAGTTCTTC
>NA|TRBV19|TRBD1|TRBJ2-5
CASGRQGPTGTQYF
TGTGCCAGTGGACGACAGGGCCCCACGGGGACCCAGTACTTC
>NA|TRBV12-3/TRBV12-4|TRBD1|TRBJ1-1
CASSSAGQGRAFF
TGTGCCAGCAGTTCGGCGGGACAGGGGCGAGCTTTCTTT
>NA|TRBV20-1|TRBD2|TRBJ2-1
CSAMSGGGREQFF
TGCAGTGCTATGTCTGGGGGGGGACGGGAGCAGTTCTTC
>many|TRBV12-3/TRBV12-4|TRBD2|TRBJ2-1
CASSLGLAGVYEQFF
TGTGCCAGCAGTTTGGGACTAGCGGGAGTGTATGAGCAGTTCTTC
>NA|TRBV19|TRBD1|TRBJ2-5
CASKRGQSETQYF
TGTGCCAGTAAAAGGGGACAGTCGGAGACCCAGTACTTC
>few|TRBV12-3/TRBV12-4|NA|TRBJ1-2
CASSLRDTGRYTF
TGTGCCAGCAGTCTCCGGGACACCGGTCGCTACACCTTC
>NA|TRBV6-5|NA|TRBJ1-5
CASRSRLRGEPQHF
TGTGCCAGCAGGTCCAGGCTAAGGGGAGAGCCCCAGCATTTT
>NA|TRBV5-6|NA|TRBJ2-5
CASSDTVRETQYF
TGTGCCAGCAGCGACACGGTCCGGGAGACCCAGTACTTC
>NA|TRBV11-3|TRBD2|TRBJ2-1
CASSFRTSGRSSYNEQFF
TGTGCCAGCAGCTTCAGGACTAGCGGGCGGAGCTCCTACAATGAGCAGTTCTTC
>NA|TRBV29-1|NA|TRBJ2-2
CSVPIDRSGSAGELFF
TGCAGCGTTCCCATCGACAGGTCGGGGTCGGCCGGGGAGCTGTTTTTT
>few|TRBV7-9|TRBD2|TRBJ2-7
CASTNPRGSGSLEQYF
TGTGCCAGCACCAACCCGAGAGGGAGCGGGAGTCTCGAGCAGTACTTC
>NA|TRBV27|TRBD2|TRBJ2-7
CASRDRGGRDEQYF
TGTGCCAGCAGAGATCGGGGGGGGCGGGACGAGCAGTACTTC
>many|TRBV7-2|TRBD2|TRBJ2-1
CASSFSLAGGYNEQFF
TGTGCCAGCAGCTTTTCTCTAGCGGGAGGTTACAATGAGCAGTTCTTC
>NA|TRBV2|TRBD2|TRBJ2-3
CARTRTSGRTDTQYF
TGTGCCAGAACTCGGACTAGCGGGAGGACAGATACGCAGTATTTT
>few|TRBV19|NA|TRBJ2-4
CASRMGWQGEWYF
TGTGCCAGTAGAATGGGTTGGCAGGGCGAGTGGTACTTC
>NA|TRBV6-2/TRBV6-3|NA|TRBJ2-5
CASSGAWRETQYF
TGTGCCAGCAGTGGGGCGTGGAGGGAGACCCAGTACTTC
>NA|TRBV28|TRBD2|TRBJ2-5
CASSLGLRLAELQETQYF
TGTGCCAGCAGTTTGGGCTTACGACTAGCGGAACTTCAAGAGACCCAGTACTTC